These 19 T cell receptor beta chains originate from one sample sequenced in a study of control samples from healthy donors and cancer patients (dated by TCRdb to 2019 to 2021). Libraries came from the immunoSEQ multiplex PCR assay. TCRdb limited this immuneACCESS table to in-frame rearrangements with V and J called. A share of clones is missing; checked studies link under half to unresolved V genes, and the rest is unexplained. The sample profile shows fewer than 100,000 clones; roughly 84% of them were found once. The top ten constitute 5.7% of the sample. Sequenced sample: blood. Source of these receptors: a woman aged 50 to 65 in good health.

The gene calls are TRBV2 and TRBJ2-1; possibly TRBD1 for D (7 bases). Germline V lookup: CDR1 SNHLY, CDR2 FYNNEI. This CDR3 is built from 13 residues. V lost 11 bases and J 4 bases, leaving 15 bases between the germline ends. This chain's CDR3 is CAQGGDSYNEQFF. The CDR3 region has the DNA TGTGCCCAGGGCGGGGACAGTTACAATGAGCAGTTCTTC.

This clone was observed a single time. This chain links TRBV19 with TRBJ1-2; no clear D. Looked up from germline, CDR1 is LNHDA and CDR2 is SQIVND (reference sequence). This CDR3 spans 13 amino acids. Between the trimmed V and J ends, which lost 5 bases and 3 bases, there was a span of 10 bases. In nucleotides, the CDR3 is TGTGCCAGTAGTCCGAGCGGGGACTATGGCTACACCTTC. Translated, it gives CASSPSGDYGYTF.

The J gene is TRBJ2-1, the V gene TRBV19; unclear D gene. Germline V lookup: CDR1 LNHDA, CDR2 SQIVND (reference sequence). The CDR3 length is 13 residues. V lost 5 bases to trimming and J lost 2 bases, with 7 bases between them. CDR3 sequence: CASSLGAYNEQFF. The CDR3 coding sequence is TGTGCCAGTAGTTTAGGCGCCTACAATGAGCAGTTCTTC. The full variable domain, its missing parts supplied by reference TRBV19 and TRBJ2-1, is DGGITQSPKYLFRKEGQNVTLSCEQNLNHDAMYWYRQDPGQGLRLIYYSQIVNDFQKGDIAEGYSVSREKKESFPLTVTSAQKNPTAFYLCASSLGAYNEQFFGPGTRLTVL.

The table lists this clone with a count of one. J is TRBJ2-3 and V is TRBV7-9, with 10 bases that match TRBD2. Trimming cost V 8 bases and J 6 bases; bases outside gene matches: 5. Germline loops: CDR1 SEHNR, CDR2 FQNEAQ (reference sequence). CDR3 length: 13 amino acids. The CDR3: CASSSGGADTQYF. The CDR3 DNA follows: TGTGCCAGCTCTAGCGGGGGTGCGGATACGCAGTATTTT.

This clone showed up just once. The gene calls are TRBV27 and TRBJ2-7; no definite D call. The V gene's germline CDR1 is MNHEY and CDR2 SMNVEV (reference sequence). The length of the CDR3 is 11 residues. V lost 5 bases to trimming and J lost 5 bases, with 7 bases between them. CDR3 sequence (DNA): TGTGCCAGCAGTCCTGGGAACGAGCAGTACTTC. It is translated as CASSPGNEQYF.

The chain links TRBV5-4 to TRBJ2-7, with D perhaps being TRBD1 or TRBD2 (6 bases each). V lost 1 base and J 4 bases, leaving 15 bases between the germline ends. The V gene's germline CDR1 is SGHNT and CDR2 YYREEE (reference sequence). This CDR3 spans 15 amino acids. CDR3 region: CASSLMGGHLYEQYF. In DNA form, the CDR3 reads TGTGCCAGCAGCTTGATGGGGGGACACCTATACGAGCAGTACTTC.

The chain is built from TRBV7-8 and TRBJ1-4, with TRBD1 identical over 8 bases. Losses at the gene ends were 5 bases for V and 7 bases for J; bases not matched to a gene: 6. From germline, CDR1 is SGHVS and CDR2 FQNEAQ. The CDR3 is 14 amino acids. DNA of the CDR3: TGTGCCAGCAGCCCCGGGACAGGCCGTGAAAAACTGTTTTTT. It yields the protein CASSPGTGREKLFF.

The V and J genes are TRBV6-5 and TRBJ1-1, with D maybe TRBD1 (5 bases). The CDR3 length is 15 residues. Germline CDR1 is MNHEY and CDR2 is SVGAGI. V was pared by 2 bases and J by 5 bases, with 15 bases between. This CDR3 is CASSYSGALITEAFF. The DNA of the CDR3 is TGTGCCAGCAGTTACAGCGGGGCGCTTATAACTGAAGCTTTCTTT.

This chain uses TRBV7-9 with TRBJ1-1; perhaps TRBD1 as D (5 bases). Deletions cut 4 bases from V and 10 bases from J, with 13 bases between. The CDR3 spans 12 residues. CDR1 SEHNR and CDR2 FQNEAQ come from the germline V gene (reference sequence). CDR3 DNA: TGTGCCAGCAGCTGGGCCGGGGGGTCAGCTTTCTTT. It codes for CASSWAGGSAFF.

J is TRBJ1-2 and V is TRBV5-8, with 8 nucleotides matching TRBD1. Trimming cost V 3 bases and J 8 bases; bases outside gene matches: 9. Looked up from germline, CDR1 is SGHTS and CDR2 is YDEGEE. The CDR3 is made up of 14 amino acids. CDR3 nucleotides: TGTGCCAGCAGCTCCCTTGTCGGGACAGGAGGCTACACCTTC. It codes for CASSSLVGTGGYTF.

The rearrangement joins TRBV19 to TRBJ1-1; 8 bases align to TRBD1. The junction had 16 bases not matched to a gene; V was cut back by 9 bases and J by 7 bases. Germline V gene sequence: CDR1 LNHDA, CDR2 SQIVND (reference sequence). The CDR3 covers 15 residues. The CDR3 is CASRERETGGVEAFF. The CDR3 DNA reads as TGTGCCAGCAGGGAAAGGGAAACAGGGGGTGTTGAAGCTTTCTTT. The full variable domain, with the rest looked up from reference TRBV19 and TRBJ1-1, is DGGITQSPKYLFRKEGQNVTLSCEQNLNHDAMYWYRQDPGQGLRLIYYSQIVNDFQKGDIAEGYSVSREKKESFPLTVTSAQKNPTAFYLCASRERETGGVEAFFGQGTRLTVV.

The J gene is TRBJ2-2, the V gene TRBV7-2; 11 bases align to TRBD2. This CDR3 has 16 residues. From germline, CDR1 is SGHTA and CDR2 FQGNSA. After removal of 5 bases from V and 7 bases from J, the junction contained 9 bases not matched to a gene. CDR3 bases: TGTGCCAGCAGCCCGAGTACTAGCGGGGGTATCGGGGAGCTGTTTTTT. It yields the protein CASSPSTSGGIGELFF. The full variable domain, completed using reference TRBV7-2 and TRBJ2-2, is GAGVSQSPSNKVTEKGKDVELRCDPISGHTALYWYRQSLGQGLEFLIYFQGNSAPDKSGLPSDRFSAERTGGSVSTLTIQRTQQEDSAVYLCASSPSTSGGIGELFFGEGSRLTVL.

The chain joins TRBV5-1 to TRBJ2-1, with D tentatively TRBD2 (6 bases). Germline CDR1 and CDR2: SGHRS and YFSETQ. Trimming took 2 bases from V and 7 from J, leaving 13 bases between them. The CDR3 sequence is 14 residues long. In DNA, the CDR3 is TGCGCCAGCAGCTTCTTAGCGGACTTGAATGAGCAGTTCTTC. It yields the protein CASSFLADLNEQFF. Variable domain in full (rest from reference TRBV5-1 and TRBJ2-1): KAGVTQTPRYLIKTRGQQVTLSCSPISGHRSVSWYQQTPGQGLQFLFEYFSETQRNKGNFPGRFSGRQFSNSRSEMNVSTLELGDSALYLCASSFLADLNEQFFGPGTRLTVL.

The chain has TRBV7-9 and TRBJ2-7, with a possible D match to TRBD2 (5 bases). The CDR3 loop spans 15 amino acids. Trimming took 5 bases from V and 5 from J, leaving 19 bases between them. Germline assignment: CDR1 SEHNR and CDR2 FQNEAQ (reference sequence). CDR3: CASSPLRRKSDEQYF. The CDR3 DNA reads TGTGCCAGCAGCCCCCTTCGGAGGAAGAGCGACGAGCAGTACTTC.

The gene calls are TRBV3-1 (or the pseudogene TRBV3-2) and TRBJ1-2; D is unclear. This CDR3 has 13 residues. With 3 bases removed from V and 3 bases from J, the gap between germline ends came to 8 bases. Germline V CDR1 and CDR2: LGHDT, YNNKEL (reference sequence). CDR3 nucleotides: TGTGCCAGCAGCCAGGGGAGGGACTATGGCTACACCTTC. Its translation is CASSQGRDYGYTF.

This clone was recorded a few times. DNA for the CDR3: TGTGCCAGCAGCTTGACTCTACACACTGAAGCTTTCTTT. Its translation is CASSLTLHTEAFF. The rearrangement links TRBV5-8 to TRBJ1-1, with D unresolved. The germline V gene has CDR1 SGHTS and CDR2 YDEGEE. Trimming took off 1 base at V and 3 bases at J, with 7 bases between the two ends. CDR3 length equals 13 residues.

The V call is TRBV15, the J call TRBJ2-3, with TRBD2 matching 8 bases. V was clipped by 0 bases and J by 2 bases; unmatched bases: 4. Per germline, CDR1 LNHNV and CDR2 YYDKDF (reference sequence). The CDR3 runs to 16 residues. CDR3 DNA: TGTGCCACCAGCAGAGATGGGACTAGTTCCACAGATACGCAGTATTTT. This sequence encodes CATSRDGTSSTDTQYF.

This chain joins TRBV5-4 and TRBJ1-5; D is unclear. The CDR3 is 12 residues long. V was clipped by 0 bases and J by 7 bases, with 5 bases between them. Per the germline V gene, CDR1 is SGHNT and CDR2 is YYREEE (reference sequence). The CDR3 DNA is TGTGCCAGCAGCTTGGTAGGGCAGCCCCAGCATTTT. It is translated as CASSLVGQPQHF.

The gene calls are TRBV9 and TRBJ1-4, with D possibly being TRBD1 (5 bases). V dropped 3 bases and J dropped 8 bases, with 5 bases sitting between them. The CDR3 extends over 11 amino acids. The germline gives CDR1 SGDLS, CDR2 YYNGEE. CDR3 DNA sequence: TGTGCCAGCAGCGCAGGGGAAAAACTGTTTTTT. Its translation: CASSAGEKLFF.